This TCR beta chain was observed in a study of technical replicates of blood from several donors. Generated by immunoSEQ multiplex PCR, the TCRdb table keeps only in-frame clones and is missing some. The table records some 15,000 clones, roughly four fifths of them present only once. J gave up 4 bases and V 1 base, and 10 bases lay outside the gene matches. This CDR3 region has 17 residues. Germline V lookup: CDR1 MDHEN, CDR2 SYDVKM. The genes are TRBV28 and TRBJ2-1, with 7 bases aligning to TRBD2. The specimen was PBMCs. The receptor's source is a human donor in good health. The CDR3 bases are TGTGCCAGCAGTTTATTTCCCCCGGGCGGGAGTTACAATGAGCAGTTCTTC. It codes for CASSLFPPGGSYNEQFF. The entire variable domain, with the rest obtained from reference TRBV28 and TRBJ2-1, is as follows: DVKVTQSSRYLVKRTGEKVFLECVQDMDHENMFWYRQDPGLGLRLIYFSYDVKMKEKGDIPEGYSVSREKKERFSLILESASTNQTSMYLCASSLFPPGGSYNEQFFGPGTRLTVL.